This TCR beta chain was documented in a study of cytotoxic CD8 clonotypes in ibrutinib-treated CLL. Overall study context: Researchers reported over 9 relapsed/refractory and 15 treatment-naive patients, 17 to 18 of them IGHV unmutated.

With respect to this clone: The target antigen is unknown.

Notes on the study in general: Clonotypes that were public were uncommon, and they contracted or stayed stable on treatment. At progression, clonality fell back toward baseline after rising at ibrutinib response.

Assay used: immunoSEQ multiplex PCR; TCRdb lists only in-frame clones, some missing. The top ten clones hold under 7% of a sample with 19,000 or so clones, about 84% of them seen once. The germline gives CDR1 SGHRS, CDR2 YFSETQ. This CDR3 comprises 14 residues. V gave up 3 bases and J gave up 4 bases, with 13 bases separating them. This chain uses TRBV5-1 with TRBJ1-1; D is uncertain. The TCR was taken from a human donor with chronic lymphocytic leukemia. Specimen: PBMCs, collected before ibrutinib treatment. The CDR3 coding sequence is TGCGCCAGCAGCTCGGCCTCATCCCTCACTGAAGCTTTCTTT. Encoded protein: CASSSASSLTEAFF.